This T cell receptor beta chain comes out of a study of blood T cells in healthy people across ages. It was with a sample-barcoded 5' primer and a J-beta primer mix that a second PCR of roughly 7 to 12 cycles was run. TCRdb redid the calling of the 5' RACE reads with MiXCR, one entry per CDR3 protein. Here the sample spans 730,000 or so distinct CDR3 sequences, around two fifths being singletons. This clonotype was counted at least ten times. Looked up from germline, CDR1 is KGHDR and CDR2 is SFDVKD. The CDR3 is 15 amino acids. V was shortened by 3 bases and J by 1 base, with 10 bases between the two germline ends.

This chain joins TRBV24-1 and TRBJ2-3; a possible D gene is TRBD2 (6 bases). This sequence was found in a man of 80 years or more in good health. Material for sequencing was blood. This chain's CDR3 is CATSDPSARTDTQYF. The CDR3, as DNA: TGTGCCACCAGTGATCCTAGCGCCCGCACAGATACGCAGTATTTT.